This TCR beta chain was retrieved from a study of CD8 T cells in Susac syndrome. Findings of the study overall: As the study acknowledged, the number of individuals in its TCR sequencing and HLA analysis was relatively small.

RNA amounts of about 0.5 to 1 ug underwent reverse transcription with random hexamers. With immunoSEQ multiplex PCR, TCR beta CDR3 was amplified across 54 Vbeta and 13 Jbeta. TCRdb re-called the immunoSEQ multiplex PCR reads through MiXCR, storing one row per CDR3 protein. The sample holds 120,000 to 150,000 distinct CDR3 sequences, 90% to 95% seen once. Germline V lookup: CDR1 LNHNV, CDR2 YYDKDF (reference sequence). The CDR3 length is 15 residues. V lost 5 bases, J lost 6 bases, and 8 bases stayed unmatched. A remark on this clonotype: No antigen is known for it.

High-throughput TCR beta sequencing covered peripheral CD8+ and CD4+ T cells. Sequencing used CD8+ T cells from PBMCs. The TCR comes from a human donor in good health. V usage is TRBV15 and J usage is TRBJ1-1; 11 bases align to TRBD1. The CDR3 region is CATSFRTGGESEAFF. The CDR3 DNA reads TGTGCCACCAGCTTCCGGACAGGGGGCGAGTCTGAAGCTTTCTTT.